The rows below give T cell receptor beta chains drawn from one sample of a study of metastatic and nonmetastatic thyroid tumors. TCRdb reprocessed the PCR reads via MiXCR. The table has 10,000 to 15,000 clones, about 30% seen once. Material: tumor tissue. These receptors originate from a female donor with papillary thyroid cancer or a benign thyroid nodule (not recorded which). Some clones in this sample may be carry-over from other donors' samples. Each CDR3 is given with its conserved first and last residue. Fields, in order: J gene, D gene, clone size, V gene, CDR3 protein, CDR3 DNA. A D gene is named only where the DNA matches it firmly. Clone size is given for some rows only: seen once, a few or many times, or a class if the clone is expanded.

>TRBJ2-7|TRBD2|NA|TRBV12-3/TRBV12-4
CASSLERGSYEQYF
TGTGCCAGCAGTTTGGAGCGGGGGTCCTACGAGCAGTACTTC
>TRBJ2-7|NA|many|TRBV6-1
CASSPGLAAYEQYF
TGTGCCAGCAGTCCGGGACTTGCAGCCTACGAGCAGTACTTC
>TRBJ2-2|NA|NA|TRBV11-2
CASSLFGNTGELFF
TGTGCCAGCAGCTTATTCGGAAACACCGGGGAGCTGTTTTTT
>TRBJ2-3|TRBD2|NA|TRBV11-3
CASSLGTSGPDTQYF
TGTGCCAGCAGCCTCGGGACTAGCGGGCCTGATACGCAGTATTTT
>TRBJ2-7|NA|NA|TRBV28
CASSFRSSYEQYF
TGTGCCAGCAGTTTCCGCTCCTCGTACGAGCAGTACTTC
>TRBJ2-6|TRBD2|once|TRBV9
CASSERLGTSYSGANVLTF
TGTGCCAGCAGCGAACGTCTGGGGACTAGCTACTCTGGGGCCAACGTCCTGACTTTC
>TRBJ1-6|NA|NA|TRBV7-9
CASSLVRGDSPLHF
TGTGCCAGCAGCTTAGTTCGGGGGGATTCACCCCTCCACTTT
>TRBJ2-2|TRBD2|many|TRBV20-1
CSASTSGKGGELFF
TGCAGTGCTAGCACTAGCGGGAAGGGCGGGGAGCTGTTTTTT
>TRBJ2-1|NA|NA|TRBV11-2
CASSSRGESEQFF
TGTGCCAGCAGCTCCCGCGGGGAGAGTGAGCAGTTCTTC
>TRBJ1-1|NA|few|TRBV19
CASIDLAGANTEAFF
TGTGCCAGTATTGACTTGGCAGGGGCGAACACTGAAGCTTTCTTT
>TRBJ2-7|NA|many|TRBV10-3
CAISDGTGRDEQYF
TGTGCCATCAGTGACGGTACAGGGCGCGACGAGCAGTACTTC
>TRBJ2-5|TRBD2|many|TRBV28
CASSFISSGRETQYF
TGTGCCAGCAGTTTTATCTCTAGCGGGAGAGAGACCCAGTACTTC
>TRBJ2-5|NA|many|TRBV6-1
CASSTAEGRETQYF
TGTGCCAGCAGTACCGCGGAGGGCAGAGAGACCCAGTACTTC
>TRBJ1-6|NA|few|TRBV6-2/TRBV6-3
CASSNSPPLHF
TGTGCCAGCAGTAACTCCCCACCCCTCCACTTT
>TRBJ1-2|NA|NA|TRBV30
CAWSAGQGYTF
TGTGCCTGGAGTGCGGGACAAGGCTACACCTTC
>TRBJ2-7|TRBD1|NA|TRBV6-6
CASSYRGTGDEQYF
TGTGCCAGCAGTTACAGGGGGACAGGCGACGAGCAGTACTTC
>TRBJ2-7|TRBD2|NA|TRBV10-3
CAISESASGGVSSYEQYF
TGTGCCATCAGTGAGTCGGCTAGCGGGGGGGTCAGCTCCTACGAGCAGTACTTC
>TRBJ1-1|NA|many|TRBV29-1
CSVEVGPGTEAFF
TGCAGCGTTGAAGTAGGACCGGGGACTGAAGCTTTCTTT
>TRBJ2-3|NA|NA|TRBV11-1
CASSLASGDADTQYF
TGTGCCAGCAGCTTAGCTAGCGGTGACGCAGATACGCAGTATTTT
>TRBJ1-2|NA|NA|TRBV28
CASSAPGARGYTF
TGTGCCAGCAGCGCCCCGGGGGCGCGAGGCTACACCTTC
>TRBJ2-7|NA|medium-sized|TRBV2
CASSDVDGSYEQYF
TGTGCCAGCAGTGACGTTGACGGTTCCTACGAGCAGTACTTC